The TCR beta chain described here comes from a study of CD4 and CD8 cells across lung adenocarcinoma regions. TCRdb reprocessed the PCR reads via MiXCR and lists one record per CDR3 protein. Here the sample spans approximately 19,000 distinct CDR3 sequences, approximately 54% being singletons. Samples came from patients with localized non-small cell lung adenocarcinoma. This CDR3 contains 14 residues. Per germline, CDR1 MRHNA and CDR2 SNTAGT. Trimming took off 2 bases at V and 0 bases at J, with 6 bases between the two ends. Sequencing input: CD8+ T cells from the center of a lung tumor. The V and J genes are TRBV6-4 and TRBJ2-3; D ambiguous. The sequence was obtained from a female donor with lung adenocarcinoma. The CD4 and CD8 labels of this study may be unreliable. CDR3 amino acids: CASSDLTSTDTQYF. CDR3 bases: TGTGCCAGCAGTGACCTTACTAGCACAGATACGCAGTATTTT.